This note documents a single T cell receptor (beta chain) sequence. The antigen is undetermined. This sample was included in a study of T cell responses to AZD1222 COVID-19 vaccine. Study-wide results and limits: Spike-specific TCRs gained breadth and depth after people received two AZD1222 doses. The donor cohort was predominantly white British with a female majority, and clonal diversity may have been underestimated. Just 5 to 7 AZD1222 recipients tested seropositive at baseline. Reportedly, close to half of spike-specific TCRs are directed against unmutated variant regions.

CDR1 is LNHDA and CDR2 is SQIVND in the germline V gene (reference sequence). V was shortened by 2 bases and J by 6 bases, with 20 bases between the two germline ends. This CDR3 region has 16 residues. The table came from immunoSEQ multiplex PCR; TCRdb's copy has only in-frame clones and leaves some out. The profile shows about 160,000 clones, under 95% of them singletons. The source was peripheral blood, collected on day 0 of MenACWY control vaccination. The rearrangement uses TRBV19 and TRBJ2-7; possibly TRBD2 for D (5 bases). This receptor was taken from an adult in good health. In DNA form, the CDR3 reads TGTGCCAGTAGTATAAGTTGGAGCGGAGGAGTTAGCGAGCAGTACTTC. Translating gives CASSISWSGGVSEQYF.